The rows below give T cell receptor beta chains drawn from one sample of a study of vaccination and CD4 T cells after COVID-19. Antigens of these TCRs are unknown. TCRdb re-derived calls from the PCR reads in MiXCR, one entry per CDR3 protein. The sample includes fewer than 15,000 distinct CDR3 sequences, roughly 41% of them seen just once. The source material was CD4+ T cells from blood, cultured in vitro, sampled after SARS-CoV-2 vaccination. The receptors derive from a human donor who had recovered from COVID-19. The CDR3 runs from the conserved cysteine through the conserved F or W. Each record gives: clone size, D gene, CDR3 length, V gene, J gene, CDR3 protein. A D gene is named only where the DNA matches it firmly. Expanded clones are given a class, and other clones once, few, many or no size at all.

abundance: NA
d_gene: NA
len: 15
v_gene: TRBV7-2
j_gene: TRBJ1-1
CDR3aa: CASSLAAGGGTEAFF

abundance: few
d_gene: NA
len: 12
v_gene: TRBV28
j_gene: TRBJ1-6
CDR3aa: CASSPSGSPLHF

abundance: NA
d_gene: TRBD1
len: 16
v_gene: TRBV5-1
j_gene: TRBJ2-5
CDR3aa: CASSLAGQGARETQYF

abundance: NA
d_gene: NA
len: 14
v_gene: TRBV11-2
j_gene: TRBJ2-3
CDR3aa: CASSMLLRTDTQYF

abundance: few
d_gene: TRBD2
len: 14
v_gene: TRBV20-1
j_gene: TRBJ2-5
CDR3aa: CSASLAGDLETQYF

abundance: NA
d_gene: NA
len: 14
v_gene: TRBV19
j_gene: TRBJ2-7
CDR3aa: CASSIVKGPYEQYF

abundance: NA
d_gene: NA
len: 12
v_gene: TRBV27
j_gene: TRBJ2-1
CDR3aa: CASSLSRTDQFF

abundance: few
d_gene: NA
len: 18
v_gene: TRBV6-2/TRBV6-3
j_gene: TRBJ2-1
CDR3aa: CASSYPTGKPSPYNEQFF

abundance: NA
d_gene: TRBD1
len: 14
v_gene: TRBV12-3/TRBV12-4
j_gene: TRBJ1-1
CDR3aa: CASNPTGASTEAFF

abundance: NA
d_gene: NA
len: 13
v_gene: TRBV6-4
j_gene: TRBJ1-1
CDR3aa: CASSAGGGTEAFF